This T cell receptor (beta chain) comes out of a study of T cell responses to AZD1222 COVID-19 vaccine. Looking at the study overall: Pooled in the analysis were second doses at about 4 or about 12 weeks.

With respect to this clone: Its cognate antigen is unknown.

TCRdb's table, derived via immunoSEQ multiplex PCR, lists solely in-frame clones and lacks some. This sample has 100,000 or so clones, with roughly 80% found just once. V dropped 2 bases and J dropped 6 bases, with 11 bases sitting between them. Germline CDR1 reads MNHEY; CDR2 reads SVGEGT. CDR3 length: 13 residues. Study findings and constraints: There were vaccine-associated CD4 TCRs across spike, dominant at 160-218 and 743-854.

The TCR was taken from an adult in good health. The V and J genes are TRBV6-2 or TRBV6-3 and TRBJ2-7; no definite D call. This sample comprised peripheral blood, obtained on day 0 of AZD1222 vaccination. As DNA, the CDR3 is TGTGCCAGCAGTTACAGCCCAGGTATCGAGCAGTACTTC. Residues: CASSYSPGIEQYF.